These 31 T cell receptor beta chains came from one sample sequenced in a study of blood T cell repertoires in COVID-19. Method: immunoSEQ multiplex PCR; TCRdb's copy keeps in-frame clones and lacks some. Of some 220,000 clones in the sample, around 81% are singletons; the top ten hold about 13%. The sample comprised peripheral blood. The source of these receptors is a human donor in a cohort sampled during active COVID-19.

This chain joins TRBV7-9 and TRBJ1-2; D is unclear. Germline V gene sequence: CDR1 SEHNR, CDR2 FQNEAQ (reference sequence). Trimming took off 5 bases at V and 4 bases at J, with 23 bases between the two ends. This CDR3 contains 17 residues. In DNA, the CDR3 is TGTGCCAGCAGCCCCCTTGGAGGGTCAGTCGAAGTCTATGGCTACACCTTC. Translating it yields CASSPLGGSVEVYGYTF.

V and J are TRBV21-1 and TRBJ1-4; the DNA was not compared with TRBD1, the D call given in the table. TRBV21-1 is classified as a pseudogene. The CDR3 is made up of 11 amino acids. The CDR3 region has the DNA TGTGCCAGCAGGACACAGGTGAAACTGTTTTTT. It translates to CASRTQVKLFF.

Only a few counts were recorded for this clone. The chain links TRBV11-3 to TRBJ2-7, with 9 bases aligning to TRBD2. V lost 8 bases and J lost 5; bases outside the gene matches: 10. The germline gives CDR1 SGHNT, CDR2 YENEEA. The CDR3 contains 14 residues. In DNA, the CDR3 is TGTGCCAGCTCGCGGGGGGGTCTTGAGGACGAGCAGTACTTC. Its protein is CASSRGGLEDEQYF.

A single count supports this clone. The chain recombines TRBV3-1 (or the pseudogene TRBV3-2) with TRBJ2-7, with a tentative D call TRBD2 (5 bases). Germline lookup yields CDR1 LGHDT and CDR2 YNNKEL (reference sequence). V was clipped by 4 bases and J by 7 bases, with 23 bases between them. CDR3 length equals 16 residues. The CDR3 here is CASSPSSKNGVGEQYF. CDR3 DNA: TGTGCCAGCAGCCCGTCTAGTAAGAACGGGGTTGGAGAGCAGTACTTC.

The V and J genes are TRBV11-3 and TRBJ2-1, with D perhaps matching TRBD2 (5 bases). The germline V gene has CDR1 SGHNT and CDR2 YENEEA. Trimming shortened V by 8 bases and J by 4 bases, and 12 bases separated the two germline ends. The CDR3 runs 13 residues. The CDR3 reads CASEERGYNEQFF. The CDR3 DNA sequence: TGTGCCAGCGAAGAGCGCGGGTACAATGAGCAGTTCTTC. The full variable domain, its missing parts supplied by reference TRBV11-3 and TRBJ2-1, is EAGVVQSPRYKIIEKKQPVAFWCNPISGHNTLYWYLQNLGQGPELLIRYENEEAVDDSQLPKDRFSAERLKGVDSTLKIQPAELGDSAVYLCASEERGYNEQFFGPGTRLTVL.

The CDR3, as DNA: TGTGCCAGCAGTAGGGGGCCGGCCTTTAATGAAAAACTGTTTTTT. Its protein is CASSRGPAFNEKLFF. The chain carries TRBV27 and TRBJ1-4; 7 nucleotides align to TRBD1. Unmatched junction bases numbered 7, after V lost 5 bases and J lost 4 bases. In germline, CDR1 is MNHEY, CDR2 SMNVEV (reference sequence). The CDR3 extends over 15 amino acids.

The chain carries TRBV9 and TRBJ2-3, with TRBD2 matching over 7 bases. The germline gives CDR1 SGDLS, CDR2 YYNGEE. The ends lost 3 bases at V and 2 bases at J; junction bases unmatched: 9. The CDR3 has 16 amino acids. DNA for the CDR3: TGTGCCAGCAGCGCTCATGGACTAGATCCCACAGATACGCAGTATTTT. As protein: CASSAHGLDPTDTQYF.

This CDR3 reads CASSSTSGLDTQYF. In DNA, the CDR3 is TGTGCCAGCAGTTCGACTAGCGGTCTCGATACGCAGTATTTT. The V call is TRBV6-6, the J call TRBJ2-3, with 9 bases lining up with TRBD2. Losses at the gene ends were 4 bases for V and 6 bases for J; bases not matched to a gene: 5. Germline V lookup: CDR1 MNHNY, CDR2 SVGAGI (reference sequence). This CDR3 contains 14 residues.

V is TRBV10-3 and J is TRBJ1-3, with D hard to call. Germline V gene sequence: CDR1 ENHRY, CDR2 SYGVKD. The CDR3 runs 13 residues. Trimming took 2 bases from V and 4 from J, leaving 6 bases between them. The CDR3 region has the DNA TGTGCCATCAGTGAGCAATTCGGAAACACCATATATTTT. It specifies CAISEQFGNTIYF.

This clone came up a few times. The chain couples TRBV4-2 to TRBJ1-2; 7 bases map to TRBD1. The CDR3 consists of 15 residues. CDR1 is LGHNA, CDR2 YNFKEQ, per germline. V dropped 5 bases and J dropped 6; count of bases not matched to a gene: 12. In nucleotides, the CDR3 is TGTGCCAGCAGCGGACGACAGGGCTTGGCTGATGGCTACACCTTC. Its translation: CASSGRQGLADGYTF.

This clone was seen a single time. CDR3 protein: CASRPGQFNEKLFF. The CDR3 DNA follows: TGTGCCAGCAGGCCGGGACAGTTTAATGAAAAACTGTTTTTT. The chain recombines TRBV28 with TRBJ1-4; 7 nucleotides match TRBD1. With 6 bases clipped from V and 4 bases from J, the junction kept 5 bases outside the gene matches. The germline V gene encodes CDR1 MDHEN and CDR2 SYDVKM. The CDR3 runs to 14 residues.

V usage is TRBV11-2 and J usage is TRBJ2-1; D might be TRBD2 (5 bases). V was clipped by 5 bases and J by 8 bases, with 19 bases between them. The CDR3 totals 15 residues. The germline V gene has CDR1 SGHAT and CDR2 FQNNGV. The CDR3 loop is CASSPGLESLHEQFF. In DNA form, the CDR3 reads TGTGCCAGCAGCCCAGGACTGGAGTCTTTGCATGAGCAGTTCTTC.

This chain links TRBV9 with TRBJ1-2, with TRBD1 identical over 12 bases. Losses at the gene ends were 5 bases for V and 3 bases for J; bases not matched to a gene: 8. The CDR3 spans 16 residues. Germline CDR1 and CDR2: SGDLS and YYNGEE. CDR3 DNA sequence: TGTGCCAGCAGTCCGGGACAGGGGGCGATTTACTATGGCTACACCTTC. Its translation is CASSPGQGAIYYGYTF.

The chain couples TRBV19 to TRBJ2-3; a possible D gene is TRBD2 (5 bases). Germline CDR1 and CDR2: LNHDA and SQIVND (reference sequence). The CDR3 is made up of 16 amino acids. V gave up 4 bases and J gave up 1 base, with 15 bases separating them. The CDR3 DNA follows: TGTGCCAGTAGTAATAGAGGGTCAGGAGGCACAGATACGCAGTATTTT. Protein product: CASSNRGSGGTDTQYF.

The chain links TRBV3-1 (or the pseudogene TRBV3-2) to TRBJ1-1; D uncertain. Trimming shortened V by 4 bases and J by 7 bases, and 13 bases separated the two germline ends. CDR3 size: 13 residues. Per the germline V gene, CDR1 is LGHDT and CDR2 is YNNKEL (reference sequence). The CDR3 DNA reads as TGTGCCAGCAGCCTCAGCAGGCGTAGTGAAGCTTTCTTT. Translated, it gives CASSLSRRSEAFF.

The V call is TRBV6-2 or TRBV6-3, the J call TRBJ2-4; the match to TRBD2 covers 10 bases. The length of the CDR3 is 17 residues. V lost 2 bases to trimming and J lost 0 bases; unmatched junction nucleotides: 4. Germline-derived CDR1 and CDR2 are MNHEY and SVGEGT. The CDR3 reads CASSYGLAEVAKNIQYF. DNA for the CDR3: TGTGCCAGCAGTTACGGACTAGCGGAAGTAGCCAAAAACATTCAGTACTTC.

The chain is built from TRBV5-5 and TRBJ2-7, with D possibly being TRBD1 (5 bases). V shed 2 bases and J shed 3 bases, with 12 bases lying between them. The CDR3 contains 14 residues. Per the germline V gene, CDR1 is SGHKS and CDR2 is YYEKEE (reference sequence). CDR3 in DNA: TGTGCCAGCAGCTTCCAGGGATTAGACTACGAGCAGTACTTC. Translation: CASSFQGLDYEQYF.

A word on this clone: The same CDR3 can be traced to other DNA sequences in this sample. The V gene is TRBV3-1 (or the pseudogene TRBV3-2), the J gene TRBJ2-5; 8 nucleotides agree with TRBD2. The CDR3 is made up of 18 amino acids. J gave up 0 bases and V 1 base, and 10 bases lay outside the gene matches. Germline V lookup: CDR1 LGHDT, CDR2 YNNKEL (reference sequence). The CDR3 sequence: CASSQGLAGRGYQETQYF. CDR3 in DNA: TGTGCCAGCAGCCAAGGGTTAGCGGGGAGAGGATACCAAGAGACCCAGTACTTC.

The CDR3 protein is CASSVSGNYGYTF. CDR3 sequence (DNA): TGTGCCAGCAGCGTATCCGGTAACTATGGCTACACCTTC. J is TRBJ1-2 and V is TRBV9; D unresolved. Germline V gene lookup returns CDR1 SGDLS and CDR2 YYNGEE. V lost 1 base to trimming and J lost 1 base, with 5 bases between them. CDR3 length equals 13 residues. Together with reference TRBV9 and TRBJ1-2, the CDR3 gives the full variable domain: DSGVTQTPKHLITATGQRVTLRCSPRSGDLSVYWYQQSLDQGLQFLIQYYNGEERAKGNILERFSAQQFPDLHSELNLSSLELGDSALYFCASSVSGNYGYTFGSGTRLTVV.

This clone was detected only a few times. The V call is TRBV24-1, the J call TRBJ1-5; tentative D call: TRBD1 (5 bases). The germline V gene encodes CDR1 KGHDR and CDR2 SFDVKD. The CDR3 length is 12 residues. Trimming removed 9 bases at V and 8 bases at J, with 13 bases between. The CDR3 DNA reads TGTGCCACCGGGGAGCCGGGGGAGCCCCAGCATTTT. The encoded protein is CATGEPGEPQHF.

The CDR3 reads CASSADRIYGYTF. CDR3 DNA: TGTGCCAGCAGCGCCGACAGGATCTATGGCTACACCTTC. This chain connects TRBV7-9 to TRBJ1-2, with TRBD1 as a possible D gene (6 bases). V shed 5 bases and J shed 4 bases, with 11 bases lying between them. CDR1 and CDR2 from the germline V gene are SEHNR and FQNEAQ (reference sequence). This CDR3 has 13 residues.

The CDR3 here is CASSLGLAGGQNTGELFF. CDR3 in DNA: TGCGCCAGCAGCTTAGGACTAGCGGGGGGCCAGAACACCGGGGAGCTGTTTTTT. The chain is built from TRBV5-1 and TRBJ2-2; 14 bases fit TRBD2. V dropped 2 bases and J dropped 1; count of bases not matched to a gene: 4. Germline V lookup: CDR1 SGHRS, CDR2 YFSETQ. The CDR3 length is 18 residues. The whole variable domain, filled in from reference TRBV5-1 and TRBJ2-2, reads KAGVTQTPRYLIKTRGQQVTLSCSPISGHRSVSWYQQTPGQGLQFLFEYFSETQRNKGNFPGRFSGRQFSNSRSEMNVSTLELGDSALYLCASSLGLAGGQNTGELFFGEGSRLTVL.

The chain has TRBV3-1 (or the pseudogene TRBV3-2) and TRBJ1-5; D is possibly TRBD1 (5 bases). Trimming took off 1 base at V and 6 bases at J, with 13 bases between the two ends. CDR3 length: 15 amino acids. The germline gives CDR1 LGHDT, CDR2 YNNKEL (reference sequence). This chain's CDR3 is CASSQGGGTAQPQHF. CDR3 nucleotide sequence: TGTGCCAGCAGCCAAGGCGGGGGGACGGCTCAGCCCCAGCATTTT.

As to this clone: A junction boundary mismatches the germline segment, possibly from a read error. The chain links TRBV19 to TRBJ1-5; 7 bases fit TRBD1. The CDR3 length is 18 residues. In germline, CDR1 is LNHDA, CDR2 SQIVND (reference sequence). In nucleotides, the CDR3 is TGTGCCAGTATTATAAAACTGAGGGGGCTGGGGGGCAATCAGCCCCAGCATTTT. Translated, it gives CASIIKLRGLGGNQPQHF.

This chain joins TRBV6-5 and TRBJ2-7, with 8 bases identical to TRBD1. V shed 0 bases and J 1 base; nucleotides not matched to a gene: 5. The germline CDR1 and CDR2 sequences are MNHEY and SVGAGI. This CDR3 spans 16 amino acids. CDR3 protein: CASSYSTGQESYEQYF. DNA for the CDR3: TGTGCCAGCAGTTACTCGACGGGACAGGAATCCTACGAGCAGTACTTC.

The chain has TRBV9 and TRBJ1-6; TRBD1 aligns across 7 bases. Unmatched junction bases numbered 7, after V lost 3 bases and J lost 7 bases. Germline V gene sequence: CDR1 SGDLS, CDR2 YYNGEE. The CDR3 is made up of 15 amino acids. The CDR3 bases are TGTGCCAGCAGCGCGGAGACAGGGAGGAATTCACCCCTCCACTTT. Its translation is CASSAETGRNSPLHF.

The chain carries TRBV19 and TRBJ1-4, with 8 bases that match TRBD1. V trimming: 7 bases; J trimming: 10 bases; junction bases outside the gene matches: 14. The CDR3 extends over 15 amino acids. Germline CDR1 is LNHDA and CDR2 is SQIVND (reference sequence). CDR3 sequence (DNA): TGTGCCAGTACCCACTCCGGACAGGGCACTTCAAAACTGTTTTTT. This sequence encodes CASTHSGQGTSKLFF.

V and J are TRBV5-8 and TRBJ2-2; a possible D gene is TRBD2 (6 bases). V was trimmed by 4 bases and J by 5 bases, leaving 27 bases between them. This CDR3 has 19 amino acids. CDR1 is SGHTS, CDR2 YDEGEE, per germline. CDR3 sequence (DNA): TGTGCCAGCAGCCCAGGACTATTGCGGGACCACCTGTCAACCGGGGAGCTGTTTTTT. It encodes CASSPGLLRDHLSTGELFF.

This chain links TRBV28 with TRBJ2-7; possibly TRBD2 for D (6 bases). The V gene lost 3 bases and the J gene lost 3 bases, with 15 bases spanning the gap. This CDR3 contains 15 residues. Germline V gene lookup returns CDR1 MDHEN and CDR2 SYDVKM. CDR3 bases: TGTGCCAGCAGTTTCCCCCGGGAGAGAGTCTACGAGCAGTACTTC. This gives the protein CASSFPRERVYEQYF.

The V and J genes are TRBV5-6 and TRBJ1-4; 7 bases align to TRBD1. The CDR3 spans 14 residues. J gave up 8 bases and V 3 bases, and 7 bases lay outside the gene matches. Germline V gene lookup returns CDR1 SGHDT and CDR2 YYEEEE. The CDR3 region is CASSSTGVREKLFF. The CDR3 DNA is TGTGCCAGCAGCTCTACAGGGGTACGGGAAAAACTGTTTTTT.

This chain connects TRBV19 to TRBJ2-1, with D perhaps TRBD2 (6 bases). Germline CDR1 and CDR2: LNHDA and SQIVND (reference sequence). The CDR3 consists of 15 residues. Trimming removed 6 bases at V and 0 bases at J, with 12 bases between. DNA of the CDR3: TGTGCCAGTAGCCCTAGCGTTGGCTCCTACAATGAGCAGTTCTTC. It yields the protein CASSPSVGSYNEQFF.